This T cell receptor beta chain was recorded in a study of patients and donors after allogeneic stem cell transplantation. The length of the CDR3 is 14 residues. Unmatched junction bases numbered 3, after V lost 5 bases and J lost 2 bases. TCRdb re-called the RT-PCR reads through MiXCR, storing one row per CDR3 protein. The sample has roughly 940,000 distinct CDR3 sequences, roughly 18% seen once; the top ten hold 5.5% to 6.5%. This chain joins TRBV12-3 or TRBV12-4 and TRBJ1-2, with 9 nucleotides matching TRBD1. The TCR comes from a human donor who was either an allogeneic HSCT recipient or a stem cell or donor lymphocyte infusion donor (not recorded which). It is not recorded whose cells these are; they may come from a transplant donor. Sequencing was performed on blood, either unsorted or a sorted T cell fraction (not recorded which). CDR3 bases: TGTGCCAGCAGTAACAGGGGGCTGAACTATGGCTACACCTTC. Encoded protein: CASSNRGLNYGYTF.